This TCR beta chain is drawn from a study of blood T cell repertoires in COVID-19. Profiling relied on immunoSEQ multiplex PCR, and the TCRdb table lists in-frame clones only, not all of them. The table shows hundreds of thousands of clones, with 70% to 85% occurring only once. This CDR3 region has 12 residues. In germline, CDR1 is SQVTM, CDR2 ANQGSEA. Trimming pared 4 bases from V and 5 bases from J, leaving 9 bases between. The material sequenced was peripheral blood. This TCR came from a woman at least 80 years old with acute or convalescent COVID-19. The V and J genes are TRBV29-1 and TRBJ2-1; D is undetermined. CDR3 residues: CSVVNSNNEQFF. The CDR3 DNA sequence: TGCAGCGTTGTAAACAGTAACAATGAGCAGTTCTTC.